These T cell receptor beta chains were read from a single sample in a study of response to subunit inactivated influenza vaccine. TCRdb re-called the RT-PCR reads with MiXCR, one entry per CDR3 protein. Found here are 500,000 to 550,000 distinct CDR3 sequences, less than 8% of them singletons; the top ten hold over 10%. Material: PBMCs from blood, obtained about 23 months after vaccination. Receptors originate from a man between 50 and 75 years old who received an inactivated influenza vaccine. Both conserved end residues are part of each CDR3. A D gene is named only where the DNA matches it firmly. Not all rows give a size; the values are once, few, many and, for expanded clones, a class.

>TRBV4-3|-|TRBJ1-6|-
TGCGCCAGCAGCCAAGATTCATGGACCGATAATTCACCCCTCCACTTT
CASSQDSWTDNSPLHF
>TRBV7-2|TRBD2|TRBJ2-5|few
TGTGCCAGCAGTCGTCGAGCGGGGTCACAAGAGACCCAGTACTTC
CASSRRAGSQETQYF
>TRBV20-1|-|TRBJ2-1|-
TGCAGTGCTAGAGGGGGACCGCGGGTACAGCAGTTCTTC
CSARGGPRVQQFF
>TRBV7-2|-|TRBJ2-5|few
TGTGCCAGCAGCTACCAGGGGTCGCAAGAGACCCAGTACTTC
CASSYQGSQETQYF
>TRBV6-1|-|TRBJ2-7|-
TGTGCCAGCAGTCCACAGGAGGGGACCTACGAGCAGTACTTC
CASSPQEGTYEQYF
>TRBV27|-|TRBJ2-2|few
TGTGCCAGCGCCCTCCGGAACACCGGGGAGCTGTTTTTT
CASALRNTGELFF
>TRBV11-2|TRBD2|TRBJ2-1|-
TGTGCCAGCAGCTTGACCTATCTTGGGACTAGCGGGAGCTCCTACAATGAGCAGTTCTTC
CASSLTYLGTSGSSYNEQFF
>TRBV3-1|-|TRBJ2-1|-
TGTGCCAGCAGCCAAGGGTCAGGTAGCAATGAGCAGTTCTTC
CASSQGSGSNEQFF
>TRBV7-9|-|TRBJ1-6|many
TGTGCCAGCAGCGTAGAGGGGGTAGTTTCACCCCTCCACTTT
CASSVEGVVSPLHF
>TRBV10-3|TRBD1|TRBJ2-1|many
TGTGCCATCAGTGACCGGACAGGACGGCGTGGGGGCAATGAGCAGTTCTTC
CAISDRTGRRGGNEQFF
>TRBV29-1|-|TRBJ1-2|-
TGCAGCGTGGGAGGCTGGAGCGGTGGCTACACCTTC
CSVGGWSGGYTF
>TRBV11-2|TRBD2|TRBJ2-1|few
TGTGCCAGCAGCCAGACAAGCGGGAACCCATACAATGAGCAGTTCTTC
CASSQTSGNPYNEQFF
>TRBV3-1|TRBD2|TRBJ2-5|few
TGTGCCAGCAGGTTAGCGGGCAGCCAAGAGACCCAGTACTTC
CASRLAGSQETQYF
>TRBV4-1|TRBD2|TRBJ2-1|-
TGCGCCAGCAGCCAAGATTCACTAGCGGGGGGCAATGAGCAGTTCTTC
CASSQDSLAGGNEQFF
>TRBV10-3|TRBD2|TRBJ2-1|few
TGTGCCATCAGACCCGGGACTAGTATTTACAATGAGCAGTTCTTC
CAIRPGTSIYNEQFF